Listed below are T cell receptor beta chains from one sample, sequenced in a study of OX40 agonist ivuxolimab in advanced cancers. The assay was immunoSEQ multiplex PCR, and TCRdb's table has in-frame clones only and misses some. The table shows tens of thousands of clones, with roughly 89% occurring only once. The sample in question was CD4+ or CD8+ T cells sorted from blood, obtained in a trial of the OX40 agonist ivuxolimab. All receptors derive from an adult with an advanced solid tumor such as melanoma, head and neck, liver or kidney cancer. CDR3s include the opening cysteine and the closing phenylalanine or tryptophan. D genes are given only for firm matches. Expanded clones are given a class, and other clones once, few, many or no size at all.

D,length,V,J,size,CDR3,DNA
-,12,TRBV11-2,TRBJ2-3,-,CASSGGTDTQYF,TGTGCCAGCAGCGGAGGCACAGATACGCAGTATTTT
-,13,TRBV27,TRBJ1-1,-,CASSAGSYTEAFF,TGTGCCAGCAGCGCAGGGTCTTACACTGAAGCTTTCTTT
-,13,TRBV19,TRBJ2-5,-,CASSIDQEETQYF,TGTGCCAGTAGTATAGATCAGGAAGAGACCCAGTACTTC
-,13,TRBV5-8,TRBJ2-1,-,CASSFGGYNEQFF,TGTGCCAGCAGCTTTGGAGGGTACAATGAGCAGTTCTTC
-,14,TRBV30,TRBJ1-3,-,CAWATESSGNTIYF,TGTGCCTGGGCTACAGAGAGCTCTGGAAACACCATATATTTT
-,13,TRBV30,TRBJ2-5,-,CAWSVGIGETQYF,TGTGCCTGGAGTGTCGGGATAGGGGAGACCCAGTACTTC
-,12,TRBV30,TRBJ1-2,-,CAWSVNDVGYTF,TGTGCCTGGAGTGTAAATGATGTTGGCTACACCTTC
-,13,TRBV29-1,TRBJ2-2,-,CSVEATNTGELFF,TGCAGCGTTGAAGCTACGAACACCGGGGAGCTGTTTTTT
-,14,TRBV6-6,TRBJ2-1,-,CASSETSSYNEQFF,TGTGCCAGCTCCGAGACTAGCTCCTACAATGAGCAGTTCTTC
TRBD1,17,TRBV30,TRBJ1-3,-,CAWEDRGVLYSGNTIYF,TGTGCCTGGGAGGACAGGGGGGTTTTGTACTCTGGAAACACCATATATTTT
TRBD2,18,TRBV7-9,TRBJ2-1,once,CASSFPGTSGSSYNEQFF,TGTGCCAGCAGCTTCCCAGGGACTAGCGGGAGCTCCTACAATGAGCAGTTCTTC
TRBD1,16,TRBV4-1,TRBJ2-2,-,CASSQGAGGGFGELFF,TGCGCCAGCAGCCAAGGGGCAGGGGGCGGGTTCGGGGAGCTGTTTTTT
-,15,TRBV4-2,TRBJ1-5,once,CASSQLFAGDQPQHF,TGTGCCAGCAGCCAACTCTTCGCAGGGGATCAGCCCCAGCATTTT
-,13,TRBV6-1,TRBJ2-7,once,CASPGESSYEQYF,TGTGCCAGCCCAGGGGAGAGCTCCTACGAGCAGTACTTC
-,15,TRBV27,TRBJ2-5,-,CASSLGQGFLETQYF,TGTGCCAGCAGTTTAGGCCAGGGGTTTTTAGAGACCCAGTACTTC
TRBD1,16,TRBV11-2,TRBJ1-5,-,CASSSTAQGSNQPQHF,TGTGCCAGCAGCTCGACAGCACAGGGGAGCAATCAGCCCCAGCATTTT
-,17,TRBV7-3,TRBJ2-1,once,CASSLTRGASAHNEQFF,TGTGCCAGCAGCTTAACCAGGGGGGCTAGCGCACACAATGAGCAGTTCTTC
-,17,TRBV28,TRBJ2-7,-,CASATLRPGWWSYEQYF,TGTGCCAGCGCTACCTTACGGCCAGGGTGGTGGTCCTACGAGCAGTACTTC
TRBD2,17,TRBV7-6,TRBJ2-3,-,CASSAGLAAISTDTQYF,TGTGCCAGCAGCGCGGGACTAGCGGCCATTAGCACAGATACGCAGTATTTT
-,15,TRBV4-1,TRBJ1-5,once,CASSTRDNSNQPQHF,TGCGCCAGTAGCACCCGGGACAATAGCAATCAGCCCCAGCATTTT
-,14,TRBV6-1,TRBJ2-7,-,CASRPFEGPYEQYF,TGTGCCAGCAGGCCATTCGAGGGCCCCTACGAGCAGTACTTC
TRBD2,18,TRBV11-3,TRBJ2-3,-,CASSESFVGGRFTDTQYF,TGTGCCAGCAGCGAAAGCTTTGTGGGCGGGAGATTCACAGATACGCAGTATTTT
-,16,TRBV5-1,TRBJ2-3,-,CASSLRPGYTSDTQYF,TGCGCCAGCAGCCTACGACCGGGGTATACTTCAGATACGCAGTATTTT
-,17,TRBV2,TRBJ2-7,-,CASSDEVLGSYSYEQYF,TGTGCCAGCAGTGACGAGGTGCTTGGCTCATACTCCTACGAGCAGTACTTC
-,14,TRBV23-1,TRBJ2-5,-,CASSQNRVPETQYF,TGCGCCAGCAGTCAAAACAGGGTTCCAGAGACCCAGTACTTC
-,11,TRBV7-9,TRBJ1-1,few,CASSLVGEAFF,TGTGCCAGCAGCTTAGTAGGTGAAGCTTTCTTT
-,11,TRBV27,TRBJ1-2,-,CASRGGRGYTF,TGTGCGTCGCGTGGGGGGAGGGGCTACACCTTC
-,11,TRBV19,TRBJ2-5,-,CASSMGETQYF,TGTGCCAGTAGTATGGGAGAGACCCAGTACTTC
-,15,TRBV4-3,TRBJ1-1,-,CASSHAVGGGTEAFF,TGCGCCAGCAGCCACGCCGTGGGAGGGGGCACTGAAGCTTTCTTT
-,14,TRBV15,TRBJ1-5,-,CATSPGGVNQPQHF,TGTGCCACGTCGCCCGGGGGGGTCAATCAGCCCCAGCATTTT
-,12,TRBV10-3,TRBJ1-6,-,CAISESESPLHF,TGTGCCATCAGTGAGTCGGAGTCACCCCTCCACTTT
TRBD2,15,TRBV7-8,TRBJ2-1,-,CASSPPSGGYYEQFF,TGTGCCAGCAGCCCACCTAGCGGGGGGTACTATGAGCAGTTCTTC
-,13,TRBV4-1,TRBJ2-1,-,CASSQRSYNEQFF,TGCGCCAGCAGCCAAAGGTCCTACAATGAGCAGTTCTTC
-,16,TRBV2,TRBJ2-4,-,CASSEGWANFKNIQYF,TGTGCCAGCAGTGAAGGCTGGGCCAATTTCAAAAACATTCAGTACTTC
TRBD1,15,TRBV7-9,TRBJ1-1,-,CASSLAGTGLAEAFF,TGTGCCAGCAGCTTAGCCGGGACAGGGCTGGCTGAAGCTTTCTTT
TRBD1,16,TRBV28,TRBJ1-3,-,CASSFQGAPSGNTIYF,TGTGCCAGCAGTTTCCAGGGGGCGCCCTCCGGAAACACCATATATTTT
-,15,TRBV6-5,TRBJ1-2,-,CASSYGGETPGGYTF,TGTGCCAGCAGCTACGGCGGGGAGACTCCCGGCGGCTACACCTTC
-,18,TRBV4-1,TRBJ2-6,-,CASSQEWFRGAGANVLTF,TGCGCCAGCAGCCAAGAATGGTTCCGGGGCGCTGGGGCCAACGTCCTGACTTTC
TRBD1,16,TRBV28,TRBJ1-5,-,CASSHPGTGEYQPQHF,TGTGCCAGCAGTCACCCCGGGACAGGGGAGTATCAGCCCCAGCATTTT
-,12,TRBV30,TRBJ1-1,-,CAWGHSRTEAFF,TGTGCCTGGGGGCACAGTCGCACTGAAGCTTTCTTT
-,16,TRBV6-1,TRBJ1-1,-,CASSEGWAGLNTEAFF,TGTGCCAGCAGTGAGGGGTGGGCCGGATTGAACACTGAAGCTTTCTTT
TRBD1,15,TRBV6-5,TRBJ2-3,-,CASRASGGEGDTQYF,TGTGCCAGCAGGGCCTCAGGGGGAGAGGGAGATACGCAGTATTTT
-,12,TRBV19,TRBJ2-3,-,CASSLTPDTQYF,TGTGCCAGTAGTTTGACGCCAGATACGCAGTATTTT